These 18 T cell receptor beta chains share one sample of origin, sequenced in a study of CD8+CD57+ T cells in acquired aplastic anemia. Researchers used genomic DNA as the template to profile TCR beta VDJ and CDR3. TCRdb analysed the reads with MiXCR anew, one entry per CDR3 protein. The table includes hundreds of thousands of distinct CDR3 sequences, about 70% detected once. Material for sequencing was sorted CD4+, CD8+, or CD8+CD57+ T cells (not recorded which) from PBMCs. The origin of the receptors is a human donor in good health, serving as a control.

The J gene is TRBJ1-3, the V gene TRBV20-1; D not certain. Germline CDR1 reads DFQATT; CDR2 reads SNEGSKA (reference sequence). This CDR3 is 12 amino acids long. CDR3 protein: CRYGRLGNTIYF. The CDR3 DNA reads TGCAGGTACGGACGCCTTGGAAACACCATATATTTT.

With regard to this clonotype: The junction does not match germline at one end; this may be a read error. In nucleotides, the CDR3 is TGTGCCAGCAGCTACGGCGGAAACAACATACATTTT. This translates into CASSYGGNNIHF. The rearrangement joins TRBV9 to TRBJ1-3; D ambiguous. In germline, CDR1 is SGDLS, CDR2 YYNGEE. The CDR3 is 12 residues long.

In its sample, this clonotype was seen many times. The V call is TRBV5-8, the J call TRBJ2-1, with D possibly being TRBD2 (5 bases). V lost 0 bases to trimming and J lost 8 bases, with 6 bases between them. Germline CDR1 reads SGHTS; CDR2 reads YDEGEE. The CDR3 loop spans 12 amino acids. The DNA for the CDR3 is TGTGCCAGCAGCTTGGCCGGGGATGAGCAGTTCTTC. Its translation is CASSLAGDEQFF.

This clonotype came up many times. The V gene is TRBV10-3, the J gene TRBJ2-1, with 12 bases matching TRBD1. CDR1 is ENHRY, CDR2 SYGVKD, per germline. The CDR3 loop spans 17 amino acids. Germline trimming cut 0 bases from V and 6 bases from J; bases unmatched to any gene: 6. The CDR3 loop reads CAISESVGTGGRNEQFF. DNA of the CDR3: TGTGCCATCAGTGAGTCGGTAGGGACAGGGGGCCGCAATGAGCAGTTCTTC.

CDR3 residues: CASSTDRDDQPQHF. The CDR3 DNA reads as TGTGCCAGCAGCACAGACAGGGATGATCAGCCCCAGCATTTT. The gene calls are TRBV12-3 or TRBV12-4 and TRBJ1-5, with 7 positions matching TRBD1. After removal of 6 bases from V and 5 bases from J, the junction contained 7 bases not matched to a gene. The CDR3 runs to 14 residues.

This rearrangement joins TRBV7-2 to TRBJ2-3, with 7 bases matching TRBD1. The CDR3 runs to 15 residues. V lost 1 base to trimming and J lost 6 bases; unmatched junction nucleotides: 7. CDR1 and CDR2 (germline): SGHTA, FQGNSA. CDR3 protein: CASSLVGTATDTQYF. The DNA for the CDR3 is TGTGCCAGCAGCTTAGTGGGGACAGCCACCGATACGCAGTATTTT. Filled out from reference TRBV7-2 and TRBJ2-3, the complete variable domain reads GAGVSQSPSNKVTEKGKDVELRCDPISGHTALYWYRQSLGQGLEFLIYFQGNSAPDKSGLPSDRFSAERTGGSVSTLTIQRTQQEDSAVYLCASSLVGTATDTQYFGPGTRLTVL.

This clonotype was seen at least ten times. The V gene is TRBV4-1, the J gene TRBJ2-3; 8 nucleotides align to TRBD1. Germline V gives CDR1 MGHRA, CDR2 YSYEKL. J lost 7 bases, V lost 0 bases, and 9 bases had no gene match. This CDR3 comprises 16 residues. The CDR3 sequence is CASSQDGTGGRHTQYF. The DNA for the CDR3 is TGCGCCAGCAGCCAAGATGGTACAGGGGGTAGGCATACGCAGTATTTT.

This clonotype was detected a few times. Given the absence of the conserved phenylalanine or tryptophan at the CDR3 end, a read error is likely. The DNA is left out, because the CDR3 cannot be placed on it with certainty; the CDR3 is given as TCRdb lists it. The genes are TRBV2 and TRBJ1-1; TRBD1 is the table's D call, not checked against the DNA. Germline-derived CDR1 and CDR2 are SNHLY and FYNNEI. Ends included, the CDR3 has 16 residues. CDR3 protein: CASSLTTGPGQPQHFG.

As to this clonotype: The CDR3 carries no conserved terminal phenylalanine or tryptophan, so it likely arises from a read error. It is unclear where the CDR3 begins or ends on the DNA, so no DNA is shown, and the CDR3 is as TCRdb lists it. The chain has TRBV3-2 and TRBJ2-7; the D call in the table, TRBD1, was not verified against the DNA. TRBV3-2 is a recognized pseudogene. The CDR3 numbers 10 amino acids, ends counted. The CDR3 sequence is CASGQGAINT.

The V and J genes are TRBV15 and TRBJ2-7, with 9 nucleotides matching TRBD2. This CDR3 contains 14 residues. The V gene end was trimmed by 6 bases and the J gene end by 7 bases; junction bases not matched to a gene: 10. Germline V gene sequence: CDR1 LNHNV, CDR2 YYDKDF (reference sequence). The CDR3 region is CATSKAGGSGEQYF. The CDR3 DNA is TGTGCCACCAGTAAAGCGGGAGGCTCGGGTGAGCAGTACTTC.

Regarding this clonotype: At one end the junction does not follow the germline gene, possibly because of a read error. This chain connects TRBV5-1 to TRBJ1-5; D not certain. The length of the CDR3 is 14 residues. Per germline, CDR1 SGHRS and CDR2 YFSETQ. The CDR3 coding sequence is TGTGCCAGCAGCGCACGCGGTCTGGGGCAGCCCCAGCATTTT. Its translation is CASSARGLGQPQHF.

This clonotype showed up just a few times. The chain recombines TRBV19 with TRBJ1-5; 8 positions match TRBD1. Germline V gene data show CDR1 as LNHDA and CDR2 as SQIVND (reference sequence). The CDR3 extends over 14 amino acids. V lost 3 bases and J lost 5; bases outside the gene matches: 3. The CDR3 reads CASSIGQGYQPQHF. The DNA for the CDR3 is TGTGCCAGTAGTATTGGACAGGGATATCAGCCCCAGCATTTT.

As for this clonotype: The germline gene is not matched at one end of the junction; a read error may be the cause. The chain recombines TRBV7-9 with TRBJ2-7; D might be TRBD1 or TRBD2, each matching 5 bases. Germline V gene data show CDR1 as SEHNR and CDR2 as FQNEAQ (reference sequence). The CDR3 loop spans 14 amino acids. CDR3 bases: TGTGCCAGCAGCTTAATGCGGTACCGGGGCCAACGTCCTTTC. Translated: CASSLMRYRGQRPF.

V and J are TRBV2 and TRBJ1-5; D may be TRBD1 (5 bases). The CDR3 is 15 residues long. Germline assignment: CDR1 SNHLY and CDR2 FYNNEI. The V and J ends lost 3 bases and 11 bases respectively, with 20 bases between them. CDR3 region: CASSDGGMGSETQHF. The CDR3 DNA follows: TGTGCCAGCAGTGACGGGGGAATGGGCTCGGAGACCCAGCATTTT.

This clonotype was found once. The CDR3 reads CATSDPGRVGNEQFF. CDR3 DNA sequence: TGTGCCACCAGTGATCCCGGACGGGTAGGCAATGAGCAGTTCTTC. The chain employs TRBV24-1 and TRBJ2-1; no clear D gene. The CDR3 totals 15 residues. Germline V gene data show CDR1 as KGHDR and CDR2 as SFDVKD. Deletions cut 3 bases from V and 6 bases from J, with 14 bases between.

This clonotype came up many times. The chain combines TRBV20-1 with TRBJ2-1; 9 bases align to TRBD2. This CDR3 has 14 amino acids. J was trimmed by 7 bases and V by 5 bases; bases with no gene match: 9. Per the germline V gene, CDR1 is DFQATT and CDR2 is SNEGSKA (reference sequence). In nucleotides, the CDR3 is TGCAGTGCTCCGCCCAGCGGGGGGTTAAATGAGCAGTTCTTC. This gives the protein CSAPPSGGLNEQFF.

J is TRBJ1-1 and V is TRBV15, with 7 bases identical to TRBD1. CDR3 length: 13 residues. The ends lost 6 bases at V and 3 bases at J; junction bases unmatched: 4. Germline V gene sequence: CDR1 LNHNV, CDR2 YYDKDF (reference sequence). The CDR3 DNA reads TGTGCCACCAGTCGGGACAGCTACACTGAAGCTTTCTTT. Its protein is CATSRDSYTEAFF.

The rearrangement joins TRBV5-4 to TRBJ2-7, with 7 positions matching TRBD2. Losses at the gene ends were 4 bases for V and 6 bases for J; bases not matched to a gene: 13. The length of the CDR3 is 15 residues. The germline V gene has CDR1 SGHNT and CDR2 YYREEE (reference sequence). CDR3 amino acids: CASSPGGPRVPEQYF. CDR3 nucleotide sequence: TGTGCCAGCAGCCCGGGGGGACCCAGGGTCCCCGAGCAGTACTTC.